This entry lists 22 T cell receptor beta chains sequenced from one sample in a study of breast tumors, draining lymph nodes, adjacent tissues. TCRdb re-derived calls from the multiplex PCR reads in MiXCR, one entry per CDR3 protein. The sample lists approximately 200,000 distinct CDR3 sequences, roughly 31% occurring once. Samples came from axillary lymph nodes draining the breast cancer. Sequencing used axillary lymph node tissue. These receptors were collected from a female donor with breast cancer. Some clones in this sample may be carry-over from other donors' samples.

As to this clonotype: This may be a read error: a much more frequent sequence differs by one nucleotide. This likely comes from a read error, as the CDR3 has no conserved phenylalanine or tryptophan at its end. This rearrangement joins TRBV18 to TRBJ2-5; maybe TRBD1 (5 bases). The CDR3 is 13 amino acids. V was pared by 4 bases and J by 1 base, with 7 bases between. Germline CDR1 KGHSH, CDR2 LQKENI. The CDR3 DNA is TGTGCCAGCTCACAGCAGGGCCAAGAGACCCAGTACCTC. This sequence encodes CASSQQGQETQYL.

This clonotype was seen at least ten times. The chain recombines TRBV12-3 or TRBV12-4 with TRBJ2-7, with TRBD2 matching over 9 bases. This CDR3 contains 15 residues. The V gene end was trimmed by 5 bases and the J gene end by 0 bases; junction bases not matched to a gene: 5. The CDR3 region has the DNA TGTGCCAGCAGTAATAGCGGGAGTCACTCCTACGAGCAGTACTTC. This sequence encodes CASSNSGSHSYEQYF.

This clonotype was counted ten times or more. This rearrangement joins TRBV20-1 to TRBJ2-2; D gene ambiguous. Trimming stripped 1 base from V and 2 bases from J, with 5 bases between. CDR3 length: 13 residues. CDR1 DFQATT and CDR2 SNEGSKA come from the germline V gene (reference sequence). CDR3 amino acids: CSARGANTGELFF. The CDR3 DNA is TGCAGTGCTAGAGGGGCCAACACCGGGGAGCTGTTTTTT.

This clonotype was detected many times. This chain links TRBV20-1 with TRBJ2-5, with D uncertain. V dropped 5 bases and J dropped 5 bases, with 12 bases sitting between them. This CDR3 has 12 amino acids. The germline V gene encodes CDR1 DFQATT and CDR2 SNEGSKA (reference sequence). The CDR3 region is CSADQRTETQYF. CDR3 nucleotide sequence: TGCAGTGCTGACCAAAGAACTGAGACCCAGTACTTC.

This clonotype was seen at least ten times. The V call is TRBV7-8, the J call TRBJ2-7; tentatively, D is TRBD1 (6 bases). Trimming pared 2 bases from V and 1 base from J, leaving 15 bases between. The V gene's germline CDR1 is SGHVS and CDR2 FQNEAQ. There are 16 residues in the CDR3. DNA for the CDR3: TGTGCCAGCAGCTTAATGATGAGACAGGCATCCTACGAGCAGTACTTC. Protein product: CASSLMMRQASYEQYF.

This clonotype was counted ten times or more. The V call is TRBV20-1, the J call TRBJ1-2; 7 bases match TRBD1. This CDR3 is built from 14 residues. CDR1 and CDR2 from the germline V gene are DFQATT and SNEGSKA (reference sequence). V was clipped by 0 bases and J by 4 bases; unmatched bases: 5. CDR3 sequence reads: CSARDTQGFYGYTF. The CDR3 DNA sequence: TGCAGTGCTAGAGATACACAGGGGTTCTATGGCTACACCTTC.

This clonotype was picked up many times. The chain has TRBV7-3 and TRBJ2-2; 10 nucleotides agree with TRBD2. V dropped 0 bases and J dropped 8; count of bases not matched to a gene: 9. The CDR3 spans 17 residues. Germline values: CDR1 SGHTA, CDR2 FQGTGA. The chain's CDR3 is CASSLTPGAGGRGELFF. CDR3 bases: TGTGCCAGCAGCTTAACCCCGGGAGCGGGGGGGCGTGGGGAGCTGTTTTTT.

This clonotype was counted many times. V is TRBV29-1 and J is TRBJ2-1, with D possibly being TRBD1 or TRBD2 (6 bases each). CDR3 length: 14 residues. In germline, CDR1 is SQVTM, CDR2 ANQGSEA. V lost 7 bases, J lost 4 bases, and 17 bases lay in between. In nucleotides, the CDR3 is TGCAGCGCCCCCCGGGGGCAGGCTTACAATGAGCAGTTCTTC. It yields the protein CSAPRGQAYNEQFF.

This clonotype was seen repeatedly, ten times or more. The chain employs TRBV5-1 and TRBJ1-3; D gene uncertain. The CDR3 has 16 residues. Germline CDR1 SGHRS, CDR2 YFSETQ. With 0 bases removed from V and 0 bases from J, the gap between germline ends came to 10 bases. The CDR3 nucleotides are TGCGCCAGCAGCTTGGGGGTCAGATTCTCTGGAAACACCATATATTTT. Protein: CASSLGVRFSGNTIYF.

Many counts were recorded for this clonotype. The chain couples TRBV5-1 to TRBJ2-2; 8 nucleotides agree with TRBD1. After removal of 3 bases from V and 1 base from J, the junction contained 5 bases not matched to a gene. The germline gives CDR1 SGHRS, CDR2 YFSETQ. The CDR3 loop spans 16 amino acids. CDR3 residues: CASSSRTGWNTGELFF. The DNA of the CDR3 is TGCGCCAGCAGCTCCCGGACAGGGTGGAACACCGGGGAGCTGTTTTTT.

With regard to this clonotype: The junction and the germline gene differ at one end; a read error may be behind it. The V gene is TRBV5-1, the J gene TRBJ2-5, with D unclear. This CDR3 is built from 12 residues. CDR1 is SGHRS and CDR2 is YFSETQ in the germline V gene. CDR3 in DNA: TGCGCCAGCAGCCCTACCTTGGAGACCCACTACTTC. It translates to CASSPTLETHYF.

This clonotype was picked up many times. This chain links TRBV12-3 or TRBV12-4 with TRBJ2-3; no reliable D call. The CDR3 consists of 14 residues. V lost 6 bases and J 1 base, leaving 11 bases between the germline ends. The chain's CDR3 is CASRATGGTDTQYF. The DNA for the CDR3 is TGTGCCAGCAGGGCCACGGGTGGCACAGATACGCAGTATTTT.

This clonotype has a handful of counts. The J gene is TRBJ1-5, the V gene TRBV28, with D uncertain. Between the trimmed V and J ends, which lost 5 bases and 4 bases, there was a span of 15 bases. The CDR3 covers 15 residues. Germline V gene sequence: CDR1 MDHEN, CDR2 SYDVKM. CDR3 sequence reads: CASSPRLRTNQPQHF. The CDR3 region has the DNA TGTGCCAGCAGTCCGCGTCTCAGAACTAATCAGCCCCAGCATTTT.

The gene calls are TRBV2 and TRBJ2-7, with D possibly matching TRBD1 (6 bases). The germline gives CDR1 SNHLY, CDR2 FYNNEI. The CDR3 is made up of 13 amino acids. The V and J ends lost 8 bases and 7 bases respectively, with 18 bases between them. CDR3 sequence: CASLVGRGGEQYF. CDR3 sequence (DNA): TGTGCCAGCTTAGTCGGCAGGGGCGGGGAGCAGTACTTC. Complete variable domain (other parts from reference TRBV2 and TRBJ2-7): EPEVTQTPSHQVTQMGQEVILRCVPISNHLYFYWYRQILGQKVEFLVSFYNNEISEKSEIFDDQFSVERPDGSNFTLKIRSTKLEDSAMYFCASLVGRGGEQYFGPGTRLTVT.

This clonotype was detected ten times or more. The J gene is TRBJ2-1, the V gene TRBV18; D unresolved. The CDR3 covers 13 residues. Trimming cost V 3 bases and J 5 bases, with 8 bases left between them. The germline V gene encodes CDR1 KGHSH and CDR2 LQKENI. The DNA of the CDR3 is TGTGCCAGCTCACCCGGCCCTAACAATGAGCAGTTCTTC. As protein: CASSPGPNNEQFF.

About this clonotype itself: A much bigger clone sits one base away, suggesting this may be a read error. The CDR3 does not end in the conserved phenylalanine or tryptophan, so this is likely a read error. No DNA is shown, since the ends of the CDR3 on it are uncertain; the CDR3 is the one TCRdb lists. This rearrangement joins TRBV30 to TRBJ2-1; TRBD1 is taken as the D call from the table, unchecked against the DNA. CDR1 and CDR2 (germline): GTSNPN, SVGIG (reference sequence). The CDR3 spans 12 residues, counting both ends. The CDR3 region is CAWSRPGTGEFL.

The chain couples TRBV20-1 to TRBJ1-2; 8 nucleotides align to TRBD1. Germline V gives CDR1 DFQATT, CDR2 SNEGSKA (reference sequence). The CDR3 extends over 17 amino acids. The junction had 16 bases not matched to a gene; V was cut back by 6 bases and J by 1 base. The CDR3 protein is CSASSEARTGNNYGYTF. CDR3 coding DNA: TGCAGTGCCAGCAGTGAAGCCAGGACAGGGAATAACTATGGCTACACCTTC.

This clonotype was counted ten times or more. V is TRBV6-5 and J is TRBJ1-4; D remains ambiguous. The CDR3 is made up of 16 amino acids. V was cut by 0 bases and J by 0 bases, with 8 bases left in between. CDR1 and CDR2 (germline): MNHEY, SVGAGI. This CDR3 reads CASSYSLLATNEKLFF. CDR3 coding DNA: TGTGCCAGCAGTTACTCGCTCCTTGCAACTAATGAAAAACTGTTTTTT.

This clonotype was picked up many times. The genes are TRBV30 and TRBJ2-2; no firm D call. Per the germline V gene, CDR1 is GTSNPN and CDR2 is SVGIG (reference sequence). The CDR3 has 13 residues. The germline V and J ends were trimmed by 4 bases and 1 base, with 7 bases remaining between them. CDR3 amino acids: CAWKKGNTGELFF. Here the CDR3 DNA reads TGTGCCTGGAAAAAGGGGAACACCGGGGAGCTGTTTTTT.

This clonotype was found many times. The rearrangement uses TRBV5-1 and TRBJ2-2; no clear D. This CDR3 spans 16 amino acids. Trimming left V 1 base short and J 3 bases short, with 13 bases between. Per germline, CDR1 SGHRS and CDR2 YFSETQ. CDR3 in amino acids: CASSLLDQSYTGELFF. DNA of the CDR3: TGCGCCAGCAGCTTGCTGGACCAGAGTTACACCGGGGAGCTGTTTTTT. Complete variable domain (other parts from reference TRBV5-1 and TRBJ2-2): KAGVTQTPRYLIKTRGQQVTLSCSPISGHRSVSWYQQTPGQGLQFLFEYFSETQRNKGNFPGRFSGRQFSNSRSEMNVSTLELGDSALYLCASSLLDQSYTGELFFGEGSRLTVL.

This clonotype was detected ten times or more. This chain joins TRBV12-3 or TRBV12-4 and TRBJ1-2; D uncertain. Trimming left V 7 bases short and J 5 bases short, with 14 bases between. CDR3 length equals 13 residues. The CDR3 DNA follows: TGTGCCAGCACCTCTCTCAGTTGGTATGGCTACACCTTC. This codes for CASTSLSWYGYTF.

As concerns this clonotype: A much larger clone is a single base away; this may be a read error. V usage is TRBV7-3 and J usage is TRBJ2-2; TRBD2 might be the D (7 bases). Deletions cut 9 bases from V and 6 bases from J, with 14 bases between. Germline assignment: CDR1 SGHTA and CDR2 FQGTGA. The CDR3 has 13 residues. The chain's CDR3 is CASKRGGAGELFF. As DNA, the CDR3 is TGTGCCAGTAAGCGCGGGGGCGCCGGGGAGCTGTTTTTT.